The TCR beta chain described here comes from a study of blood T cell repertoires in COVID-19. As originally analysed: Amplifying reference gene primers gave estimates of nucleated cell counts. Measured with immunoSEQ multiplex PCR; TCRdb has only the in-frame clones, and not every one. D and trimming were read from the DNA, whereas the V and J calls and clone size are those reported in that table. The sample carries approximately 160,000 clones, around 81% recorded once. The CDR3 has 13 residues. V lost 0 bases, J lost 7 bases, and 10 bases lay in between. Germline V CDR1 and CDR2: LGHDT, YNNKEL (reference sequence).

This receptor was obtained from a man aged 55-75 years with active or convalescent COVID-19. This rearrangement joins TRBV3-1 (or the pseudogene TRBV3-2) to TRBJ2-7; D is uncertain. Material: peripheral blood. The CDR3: CASSQESSREQYF. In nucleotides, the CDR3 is TGTGCCAGCAGCCAAGAATCCAGTCGAGAGCAGTACTTC.